This T cell receptor beta chain was captured in a study of OX40 agonist ivuxolimab in advanced cancers. On the study more broadly: The dose-escalation cohort had hepatocellular carcinoma, melanoma, renal cell or head and neck cancer. People who had prior anti-PD-1, anti-PD-L1 or anti-CTLA-4 therapy could take part, and roughly 44% had some.

Germline V gives CDR1 DFQATT, CDR2 SNEGSKA (reference sequence). The CDR3 runs 11 residues. V was pared by 7 bases and J by 6 bases, with 10 bases between. Study observations and caveats: Partial responders dosed at 0.1-3.0 mg/kg displayed clonal expansion ranking among the lowest. It was not determined which antigens were specifically recognized by the peripheral T cells that had undergone clonal expansion.

This clone has just a few counts. Its antigen is unidentified. Clones were read by immunoSEQ multiplex PCR, and TCRdb kept only the in-frame ones, dropping some. The repertoire includes roughly 53,000 clones, roughly 90% of them detected once, and roughly 4.9% sits in the top ten. The receptor was derived from an adult with an advanced solid tumor such as melanoma, head and neck, liver or kidney cancer. The chain combines TRBV20-1 with TRBJ2-1; perhaps TRBD2 as D (5 bases). The material was CD4+ or CD8+ T cells sorted from blood, obtained in a trial of the OX40 agonist ivuxolimab. CDR3 region: CSVLGSNEQFF. CDR3 nucleotides: TGCAGTGTTCTGGGGAGCAATGAGCAGTTCTTC.